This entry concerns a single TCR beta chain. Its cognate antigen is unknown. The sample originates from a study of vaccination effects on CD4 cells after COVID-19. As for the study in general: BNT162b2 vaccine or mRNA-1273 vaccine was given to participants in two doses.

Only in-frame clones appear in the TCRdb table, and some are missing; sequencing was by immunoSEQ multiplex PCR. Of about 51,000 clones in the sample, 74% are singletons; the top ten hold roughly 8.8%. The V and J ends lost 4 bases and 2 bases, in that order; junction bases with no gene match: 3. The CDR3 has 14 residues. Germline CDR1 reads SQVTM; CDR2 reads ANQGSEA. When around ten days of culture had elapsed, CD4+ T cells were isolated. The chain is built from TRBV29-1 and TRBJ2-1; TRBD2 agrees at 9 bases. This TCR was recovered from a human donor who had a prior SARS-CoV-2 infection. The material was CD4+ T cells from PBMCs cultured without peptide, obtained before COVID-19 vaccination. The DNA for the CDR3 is TGCAGCGTTGGACGACTAGCGGCCTACAATGAGCAGTTCTTC. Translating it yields CSVGRLAAYNEQFF.